These 20 T cell receptor beta chains were all obtained from the same sample, sequenced in a study of identifying expanded T cells in peripheral blood. Libraries were prepared by immunoSEQ multiplex PCR; TCRdb keeps only in-frame clonotypes and omits some of them. Altogether 95,000 to 100,000 clones are present, approximately 90% being singletons, with the ten largest covering 17%. The sequenced sample was blood. The receptors here all came from a person aged 18 to 70 in good health.

The rearrangement uses TRBV19 and TRBJ2-3; tentative D call: TRBD2 (5 bases). Germline CDR1 LNHDA, CDR2 SQIVND (reference sequence). CDR3 length: 13 amino acids. The germline V and J ends were trimmed by 0 bases and 6 bases, with 7 bases remaining between them. The CDR3 region has the DNA TGTGCCAGTAGTATAGAAGGCGGGGATACGCAGTATTTT. This sequence encodes CASSIEGGDTQYF. Together with reference TRBV19 and TRBJ2-3, the CDR3 gives the full variable domain: DGGITQSPKYLFRKEGQNVTLSCEQNLNHDAMYWYRQDPGQGLRLIYYSQIVNDFQKGDIAEGYSVSREKKESFPLTVTSAQKNPTAFYLCASSIEGGDTQYFGPGTRLTVL.

The rearrangement uses TRBV12-5 and TRBJ2-7; D unclear. The CDR3 length is 17 residues. With 3 bases removed from V and 3 bases from J, the gap between germline ends came to 21 bases. Germline V lookup: CDR1 LGHNT, CDR2 FRNRAP. CDR3 DNA: TGTGCTAGTGGTTTTCTTACGCCCCATCCCGAAGGCTACGAGCAGTACTTC. Its translation is CASGFLTPHPEGYEQYF.

A single count supports this clone. The chain combines TRBV6-5 with TRBJ2-1; TRBD2 aligns across 7 bases. The CDR3 is 14 amino acids. Germline lookup yields CDR1 MNHEY and CDR2 SVGAGI. With 3 bases clipped from V and 9 bases from J, the junction kept 8 bases outside the gene matches. CDR3 DNA: TGTGCCAGCAGTTATACGGGGGGAAGTGGTGAGCAGTTCTTC. Its protein is CASSYTGGSGEQFF.

V gene TRBV13 combines with J gene TRBJ2-5; no definite D call. CDR3 length: 13 amino acids. Germline-derived CDR1 and CDR2 are PRHDT and FYEKMQ (reference sequence). V was trimmed by 8 bases and J by 0 bases, leaving 10 bases between them. In DNA, the CDR3 is TGTGCCAGCTTAAGTGGGAACCAAGAGACCCAGTACTTC. It specifies CASLSGNQETQYF.

This chain connects TRBV4-3 to TRBJ2-7, with TRBD1 matching over 8 bases. V lost 3 bases and J lost 3; bases outside the gene matches: 7. This CDR3 has 15 amino acids. The germline CDR1 and CDR2 sequences are LGHNA and YSLEER. The CDR3 region has the DNA TGCGCCAGCAGCCAGCACAGGGGGTTTATCTACGAGCAGTACTTC. Residues: CASSQHRGFIYEQYF.

Here the CDR3 DNA reads TGTGCCAGCAGCTTAGCGTATACGGGGACCCAGTACTTC. Its translation is CASSLAYTGTQYF. The chain combines TRBV7-2 with TRBJ2-5; D remains ambiguous. Germline CDR1 SGHTA, CDR2 FQGNSA. V was pared by 0 bases and J by 7 bases, with 9 bases between. The CDR3 length is 13 residues.

J is TRBJ1-1 and V is TRBV27; D might be TRBD1 (5 bases). Germline CDR1 MNHEY, CDR2 SMNVEV (reference sequence). The CDR3 is 16 residues long. Trimming pared 4 bases from V and 1 base from J, leaving 16 bases between. The CDR3 is CASSSPWGTGNTEAFF. CDR3 nucleotides: TGTGCCAGCAGTTCCCCCTGGGGGACGGGGAACACTGAAGCTTTCTTT.

This chain connects TRBV19 to TRBJ2-5; D is possibly TRBD2 (5 bases). The CDR3 totals 16 residues. CDR1 and CDR2 from the germline V gene are LNHDA and SQIVND (reference sequence). V was clipped by 1 base and J by 0 bases, with 12 bases between them. In DNA, the CDR3 is TGTGCCAGTAGTATAGGTCGGGGAACAAACCAAGAGACCCAGTACTTC. Translation: CASSIGRGTNQETQYF.

V and J are TRBV28 and TRBJ2-7; TRBD1 matches 11 bases. J was trimmed by 6 bases and V by 6 bases; bases with no gene match: 13. The germline gives CDR1 MDHEN, CDR2 SYDVKM. The CDR3 is 16 amino acids. CDR3 residues: CASSSPAGTGGGEQYF. The DNA of the CDR3 is TGTGCCAGCAGCTCACCCGCCGGGACAGGGGGAGGCGAGCAGTACTTC.

The V and J genes are TRBV4-3 and TRBJ2-3; 7 bases are a match to TRBD1. The V gene's germline CDR1 is LGHNA and CDR2 YSLEER. The J segment lost 2 bases and the V segment lost 3 bases, leaving 8 bases of the junction unmatched. CDR3 length: 16 residues. Written as DNA, the CDR3 is TGCGCCAGCAGCCAGACCGGGACAGTAGTCACAGATACGCAGTATTTT. Translated, it gives CASSQTGTVVTDTQYF.

The chain couples TRBV9 to TRBJ2-7; TRBD1 is a possible D gene (6 bases). Trimming pared 8 bases from V and 4 bases from J, leaving 25 bases between. The length of the CDR3 is 16 residues. Germline assignment: CDR1 SGDLS and CDR2 YYNGEE. The CDR3 coding sequence is TGTGCCAGGTCAGACCCCTCCAGGGGATTCTGGTACGAGCAGTACTTC. This encodes CARSDPSRGFWYEQYF.

This sequence joins TRBV7-6 and TRBJ2-1, with D possibly being TRBD1 (6 bases). Germline CDR1 SGHVS, CDR2 FNYEAQ. Trimming shortened V by 5 bases and J by 6 bases, and 14 bases separated the two germline ends. The length of the CDR3 is 14 residues. The CDR3 DNA is TGTGCCAGCAGCCTAGGACAGACCCTCAATGAGCAGTTCTTC. Translating it yields CASSLGQTLNEQFF.

V is TRBV30 and J is TRBJ1-3; D not certain. The ends were cut back, 6 bases at V and 0 bases at J, with 9 bases in the middle. The germline V gene encodes CDR1 GTSNPN and CDR2 SVGIG (reference sequence). The CDR3 runs 13 residues. This CDR3 reads CACPKSSGNTIYF. CDR3 nucleotides: TGTGCCTGCCCAAAGAGCTCTGGAAACACCATATATTTT.

With respect to this clone: Compared with germline, one end of the junction differs, possibly owing to a read error. The chain carries TRBV6-6 and TRBJ2-7; 9 positions agree with TRBD1. The CDR3 runs to 13 residues. The germline V gene has CDR1 MNHNY and CDR2 SVGAGI (reference sequence). CDR3 bases: TGTGCCAGCAGTCCCGGTCCGGGACAGGGAAGGGACTTC. This gives the protein CASSPGPGQGRDF.

The chain combines TRBV29-1 with TRBJ1-4, with 8 nucleotides matching TRBD1. V lost 6 bases and J lost 8; bases outside the gene matches: 8. The CDR3 is 13 residues long. CDR1 is SQVTM and CDR2 is ANQGSEA in the germline V gene. As DNA, the CDR3 is TGCAGCGTAACCCAGGGGGCCAGAGAAAAACTGTTTTTT. Translation: CSVTQGAREKLFF.

V usage is TRBV19 and J usage is TRBJ1-2, with unresolved D. The germline V gene encodes CDR1 LNHDA and CDR2 SQIVND (reference sequence). The CDR3 runs to 15 residues. V was clipped by 2 bases and J by 0 bases, with 10 bases between them. The CDR3 nucleotides are TGTGCCAGTAGTATAAGCCGTTTAGCTAACTATGGCTACACCTTC. Translated, it gives CASSISRLANYGYTF.

The chain carries TRBV4-2 and TRBJ2-7; 7 bases fit TRBD2. J was trimmed by 4 bases and V by 0 bases; bases with no gene match: 6. Germline V gene sequence: CDR1 LGHNA, CDR2 YNFKEQ. The length of the CDR3 is 15 residues. This chain's CDR3 is CASSQDRGGTYEQYF. DNA for the CDR3: TGTGCCAGCAGCCAAGATCGGGGAGGGACGTACGAGCAGTACTTC.

The V and J genes are TRBV6-5 and TRBJ1-1, with D unclear. Trimming removed 2 bases from V and 4 bases from J, with 14 bases in between. Germline V gene lookup returns CDR1 MNHEY and CDR2 SVGAGI. CDR3 length equals 15 residues. The CDR3 nucleotides are TGTGCCAGCAGTTACGCCGATTCTCGCGGCACTGAAGCTTTCTTT. Its translation: CASSYADSRGTEAFF.

This clone was seen just once. The V call is TRBV27, the J call TRBJ2-1; 12 positions agree with TRBD2. Germline V gene data show CDR1 as MNHEY and CDR2 as SMNVEV (reference sequence). The CDR3 sequence is 16 residues long. Trimming removed 5 bases from V and 4 bases from J; junction bases left unmatched: 6. The CDR3 coding sequence is TGTGCCAGCAGTACGTACCTAGCGGGGGGGTACAATGAGCAGTTCTTC. Translated: CASSTYLAGGYNEQFF.

By share, this clone counts as medium-sized (0.01 to 0.1%). The chain links TRBV4-2 to TRBJ1-1; TRBD1 is a possible D gene (6 bases). The CDR3 spans 13 residues. CDR1 and CDR2 from the germline V gene are LGHNA and YNFKEQ. Trimming took 4 bases from V and 1 from J, leaving 7 bases between them. CDR3 coding DNA: TGTGCCAGCAGCCCGACAGGGAACACTGAAGCTTTCTTT. Its translation: CASSPTGNTEAFF.